Each of the 30 T cell receptor beta chains below was sequenced from the same sample in a study of long-term antiretroviral therapy in people with HIV. Sequencing relied on immunoSEQ assay v3.0, run at survey level. Repertoires were generated with immunoSEQ multiplex PCR, while TCRdb's copy carries only in-frame clones and drops some. The table records around 40,000 clones, just under 95% of them present only once. This specimen consisted of unsorted PBMCs, obtained 4.1 years after starting antiretroviral therapy. The receptors were sampled from a woman aged 50 to 60 with HIV.

The rearrangement joins TRBV7-2 to TRBJ2-2; 10 bases are a match to TRBD2. The length of the CDR3 is 18 residues. Germline lookup yields CDR1 SGHTA and CDR2 FQGNSA. With 5 bases clipped from V and 6 bases from J, the junction kept 15 bases outside the gene matches. CDR3 in amino acids: CASSRRGSSGGGSGELFF. The CDR3 DNA reads as TGTGCCAGCAGCCGCCGAGGGTCTAGCGGGGGAGGGTCCGGGGAGCTGTTTTTT.

The rearrangement links TRBV19 to TRBJ1-3; D gene uncertain. The V gene lost 8 bases and the J gene lost 4 bases, with 9 bases spanning the gap. The CDR3 covers 12 residues. The germline V gene has CDR1 LNHDA and CDR2 SQIVND (reference sequence). The CDR3 sequence is CASWEIGNTIYF. The CDR3 region has the DNA TGTGCCAGTTGGGAGATAGGAAACACCATATATTTT.

The gene calls are TRBV25-1 and TRBJ2-5; D remains unclear. The CDR3 runs to 13 residues. CDR1 is MGHDK, CDR2 SYGVNS, per germline. V was pared by 5 bases and J by 2 bases, with 9 bases between. In DNA form, the CDR3 reads TGTGCCAGCAGTAGGACGGTGCAAGAGACCCAGTACTTC. Its translation: CASSRTVQETQYF.

V is TRBV9 and J is TRBJ2-7, with a tentative D call TRBD2 (7 bases). Between the trimmed V and J ends, which lost 4 bases and 2 bases, there was a span of 16 bases. Germline lookup yields CDR1 SGDLS and CDR2 YYNGEE. This CDR3 contains 15 residues. In DNA, the CDR3 is TGTGCCAGCAGCTCGGGGGGAGGGACACCCTACGAGCAGTACTTC. Protein: CASSSGGGTPYEQYF.

V usage is TRBV30 and J usage is TRBJ1-6; 7 nucleotides agree with TRBD1. The junction had 1 base not matched to a gene; V was cut back by 3 bases and J by 2 bases. The length of the CDR3 is 14 residues. Germline CDR1 GTSNPN, CDR2 SVGIG (reference sequence). In DNA form, the CDR3 reads TGTGCCTGGAGCCAGGGGGCCTATAATTCACCCCTCCACTTT. Amino acid sequence: CAWSQGAYNSPLHF.

J is TRBJ2-1 and V is TRBV9; 9 nucleotides align to TRBD1. CDR1 SGDLS and CDR2 YYNGEE come from the germline V gene. The CDR3 is 17 residues long. J was trimmed by 5 bases and V by 3 bases; bases with no gene match: 12. The chain's CDR3 is CASSEMGLRDRDNEQFF. The CDR3 nucleotides are TGTGCCAGCAGCGAAATGGGTCTACGGGACAGGGACAATGAGCAGTTCTTC.

The gene calls are TRBV30 and TRBJ1-5, with 8 bases identical to TRBD1. Germline values: CDR1 GTSNPN, CDR2 SVGIG (reference sequence). This CDR3 has 14 residues. Germline trimming cut 3 bases from V and 3 bases from J; bases unmatched to any gene: 4. The DNA of the CDR3 is TGTGCCTGGAGATCAGGGGGCGACAATCAGCCCCAGCATTTT. This translates into CAWRSGGDNQPQHF.

This chain uses TRBV12-5 with TRBJ2-7; unclear D gene. Trimming shortened V by 2 bases and J by 0 bases, and 5 bases separated the two germline ends. The germline gives CDR1 LGHNT, CDR2 FRNRAP. The CDR3 has 13 residues. In DNA, the CDR3 is TGTGCTAGTGGTTTGAAGGTCTCCTACGAGCAGTACTTC. Translation: CASGLKVSYEQYF.

The chain uses TRBV5-1 and TRBJ1-2; a weak D match, TRBD1 (5 bases). Germline assignment: CDR1 SGHRS and CDR2 YFSETQ. Trimming took off 0 bases at V and 7 bases at J, with 16 bases between the two ends. The CDR3 spans 15 residues. CDR3 loop: CASSLALQGVSGYTF. The CDR3 DNA reads as TGCGCCAGCAGCTTGGCCCTCCAGGGAGTTAGTGGCTACACCTTC.

The CDR3 nucleotides read TGTGCCAGTAGCGCTAGCACAGATACGCAGTATTTT. Its protein product is CASSASTDTQYF. This chain links TRBV19 with TRBJ2-3; unclear D gene. CDR1 and CDR2 from the germline V gene are LNHDA and SQIVND (reference sequence). Trimming took 6 bases from V and 0 from J, leaving 4 bases between them. The CDR3 has 12 amino acids.

This clone came up once. The rearrangement links TRBV11-3 to TRBJ2-3; D gene uncertain. Trimming removed 0 bases from V and 0 bases from J, with 7 bases in between. Germline CDR1 is SGHNT and CDR2 is YENEEA. The CDR3 is 15 residues long. CDR3 amino acids: CASSLDRASTDTQYF. The CDR3 DNA reads as TGTGCCAGCAGCTTAGATCGGGCTAGCACAGATACGCAGTATTTT.

This clone has only a few counts. This chain joins TRBV7-2 and TRBJ2-7; D is possibly TRBD2 (5 bases). The CDR3 is 15 amino acids. CDR1 SGHTA and CDR2 FQGNSA come from the germline V gene. V was clipped by 3 bases and J by 4 bases, with 16 bases between them. CDR3 coding DNA: TGTGCCAGCAGCTTGAGGACGGGGAACCAATACGAGCAGTACTTC. Protein: CASSLRTGNQYEQYF.

The V and J genes are TRBV29-1 and TRBJ1-2; TRBD1 is a possible D gene (6 bases). This CDR3 region has 13 residues. Germline CDR1 reads SQVTM; CDR2 reads ANQGSEA. V was pared by 0 bases and J by 4 bases, with 9 bases between. CDR3: CSVEDVTGYGYTF. Here the CDR3 DNA reads TGCAGCGTTGAAGATGTGACAGGCTATGGCTACACCTTC. Using reference TRBV29-1 and TRBJ1-2 for the parts outside the CDR3, the full variable domain is SAVISQKPSRDICQRGTSLTIQCQVDSQVTMMFWYRQQPGQSLTLIATANQGSEATYESGFVIDKFPISRPNLTFSTLTVSNMSPEDSSIYLCSVEDVTGYGYTFGSGTRLTVV.

V usage is TRBV7-3 and J usage is TRBJ1-2; no firm D call. The CDR3 extends over 17 amino acids. The germline gives CDR1 SGHTA, CDR2 FQGTGA. Trimming removed 4 bases from V and 5 bases from J, with 23 bases in between. CDR3 sequence reads: CASSSNRGLASTYGYTF. DNA of the CDR3: TGTGCCAGCAGCTCGAACCGAGGGCTCGCTAGTACTTATGGCTACACCTTC. Full variable domain (outside the CDR3, taken from reference TRBV7-3 and TRBJ1-2): GAGVSQTPSNKVTEKGKYVELRCDPISGHTALYWYRQSLGQGPEFLIYFQGTGAADDSGLPNDRFFAVRPEGSVSTLKIQRTERGDSAVYLCASSSNRGLASTYGYTFGSGTRLTVV.

The chain uses TRBV19 and TRBJ2-2, with unresolved D. This CDR3 region has 13 residues. CDR1 is LNHDA, CDR2 SQIVND, per germline (reference sequence). V gave up 5 bases and J gave up 2 bases, with 6 bases separating them. CDR3 nucleotides: TGTGCCAGTAGTCCCACTAACACCGGGGAGCTGTTTTTT. This gives the protein CASSPTNTGELFF.

The rearrangement links TRBV6-5 to TRBJ1-6, with a tentative D call TRBD1 (5 bases). CDR1 is MNHEY and CDR2 is SVGAGI in the germline V gene. The V end lost 5 bases, the J end lost 14 bases, and 19 bases lay between the germline ends. This CDR3 has 14 residues. In DNA form, the CDR3 reads TGTGCCAGCAGTGAGTATGGGGGTCCGGGAGCCCTCCACTTT. This codes for CASSEYGGPGALHF.

J is TRBJ2-1 and V is TRBV5-6; 10 bases are shared with TRBD2. J lost 9 bases, V lost 4 bases, and 10 bases had no gene match. The CDR3 has 15 residues. CDR1 is SGHDT and CDR2 is YYEEEE in the germline V gene. CDR3 amino acids: CASSPKRGGRGEQFF. CDR3 DNA sequence: TGTGCCAGCAGCCCTAAGCGGGGGGGCCGGGGTGAGCAGTTCTTC.

There are a few counts of this clone. The chain combines TRBV25-1 with TRBJ1-2, with D possibly TRBD1 on 6 matching bases. The CDR3 totals 12 residues. V shed 6 bases and J shed 8 bases, with 13 bases lying between them. The germline V gene encodes CDR1 MGHDK and CDR2 SYGVNS. As DNA, the CDR3 is TGTGCCAGCAGACAGGGTTTGTGGGGCTACACCTTC. Translating gives CASRQGLWGYTF.

This clone was seen a single time. V and J are TRBV9 and TRBJ1-4; 8 positions agree with TRBD1. V lost 4 bases, J lost 4 bases, and 6 bases stayed unmatched. Germline CDR1 reads SGDLS; CDR2 reads YYNGEE. CDR3 length: 15 amino acids. CDR3 in DNA: TGTGCCAGCAGCCCGGTGACAGGGGATAATGAAAAACTGTTTTTT. Translated: CASSPVTGDNEKLFF. Complete variable domain (other parts from reference TRBV9 and TRBJ1-4): DSGVTQTPKHLITATGQRVTLRCSPRSGDLSVYWYQQSLDQGLQFLIQYYNGEERAKGNILERFSAQQFPDLHSELNLSSLELGDSALYFCASSPVTGDNEKLFFGSGTQLSVL.

The J gene is TRBJ2-5, the V gene TRBV4-2; a possible D gene is TRBD1 (5 bases). From germline, CDR1 is LGHNA and CDR2 YNFKEQ. This CDR3 contains 15 residues. V gave up 1 base and J gave up 5 bases, with 14 bases separating them. CDR3 protein: CASSQVAGFGETQYF. CDR3 sequence (DNA): TGTGCCAGCAGCCAAGTGGCAGGGTTTGGGGAGACCCAGTACTTC.

This clone was recorded a few times. V is TRBV7-9 and J is TRBJ1-1; D gene uncertain. The CDR3 is made up of 15 amino acids. Germline values: CDR1 SEHNR, CDR2 FQNEAQ (reference sequence). With 1 base removed from V and 3 bases from J, the gap between germline ends came to 12 bases. The CDR3 nucleotides are TGTGCCAGCAGCTTAGGGTCAGGCGGGGACACTGAAGCTTTCTTT. Its translation: CASSLGSGGDTEAFF.

This rearrangement joins TRBV7-9 to TRBJ1-6; maybe TRBD1 (5 bases). Germline CDR1 and CDR2: SEHNR and FQNEAQ (reference sequence). V lost 4 bases and J 8 bases, leaving 12 bases between the germline ends. This CDR3 comprises 14 residues. This chain's CDR3 is CASSSQGSDSPLHF. In DNA, the CDR3 is TGTGCCAGCAGCTCCCAGGGTTCGGATTCACCCCTCCACTTT. The whole variable domain, remainder taken from reference TRBV7-9 and TRBJ1-6, is DTGVSQNPRHKITKRGQNVTFRCDPISEHNRLYWYRQTLGQGPEFLTYFQNEAQLEKSRLLSDRFSAERPKGSFSTLEIQRTEQGDSAMYLCASSSQGSDSPLHFGNGTRLTVT.

V usage is TRBV12-2 and J usage is TRBJ2-1; the table calls TRBD2, which could not be checked here. TRBV12-2 is noted as a pseudogene. The CDR3 consists of 15 residues. CDR3: CASRLGTSGAFEQFF. The CDR3 DNA sequence: TGTGCAAGTCGATTAGGGACTAGCGGGGCATTCGAGCAGTTCTTC.

The rearrangement links TRBV14 to TRBJ2-7, with D possibly matching TRBD1 (5 bases). Trimming took off 1 base at V and 6 bases at J, with 10 bases between the two ends. CDR3 size: 13 residues. Per germline, CDR1 SGHDN and CDR2 FVKESK. The CDR3 bases are TGTGCCAGCAGCCAAGTCAGGCAGGGCGAGCAGTACTTC. Its translation: CASSQVRQGEQYF.

The rearrangement joins TRBV5-5 to TRBJ1-2; no clear D. This CDR3 comprises 13 residues. The germline V and J ends were trimmed by 9 bases and 2 bases, with 14 bases remaining between them. Germline CDR1 SGHKS, CDR2 YYEKEE (reference sequence). The DNA of the CDR3 is TGTGCCACCTCCATTACAGCGAACTATGGCTACACCTTC. Its translation: CATSITANYGYTF.

V gene TRBV5-1 combines with J gene TRBJ2-1; D gene unclear. The CDR3 has 14 residues. Germline V gives CDR1 SGHRS, CDR2 YFSETQ. V gave up 1 base and J gave up 5 bases, with 10 bases separating them. The CDR3 loop is CASSLRTQHNEQFF. As DNA, the CDR3 is TGCGCCAGCAGCTTGAGGACCCAACACAATGAGCAGTTCTTC.

This clone came up a few times. This chain connects TRBV7-8 to TRBJ1-6; D remains ambiguous. V gave up 1 base and J gave up 6 bases, with 4 bases separating them. This CDR3 comprises 13 residues. CDR1 is SGHVS, CDR2 FQNEAQ, per germline. CDR3 region: CASSLVLNSPLHF. CDR3 nucleotide sequence: TGTGCCAGCAGCTTAGTACTTAATTCACCCCTCCACTTT.

This clone was detected only once. This sequence joins TRBV7-2 and TRBJ2-7; 8 bases are a match to TRBD1. V lost 0 bases, J lost 2 bases, and 6 bases stayed unmatched. The CDR3 totals 16 residues. Germline CDR1 is SGHTA and CDR2 is FQGNSA. The DNA of the CDR3 is TGTGCCAGCAGCTTAGCACTCGGGACAGGAGCCTACGAGCAGTACTTC. Amino acid sequence: CASSLALGTGAYEQYF.

A note on this clone: Sequence at one end of the junction differs from germline and may be a read error. V usage is TRBV9 and J usage is TRBJ2-3; TRBD2 is a possible D gene (6 bases). Germline CDR1 and CDR2: SGDLS and YYNGEE. The CDR3 spans 14 residues. The CDR3 here is CVSSVEGLTDTQYF. The CDR3 DNA follows: TGTGTCAGCAGCGTAGAGGGACTTACAGATACGCAGTATTTT.

This clone was observed once. The chain recombines TRBV4-3 with TRBJ1-2, with D possibly being TRBD1 (5 bases). The CDR3 has 16 amino acids. The ends were cut back, 1 base at V and 3 bases at J, with 15 bases in the middle. Germline lookup yields CDR1 LGHNA and CDR2 YSLEER. CDR3 in amino acids: CASSQAPGRNYYGYTF. The CDR3 DNA sequence: TGCGCCAGCAGCCAAGCCCCAGGGAGAAACTACTATGGCTACACCTTC.